The 20 T cell receptor beta chains presented below share a single source sample, sequenced in a study of blood T cell repertoires in COVID-19. Libraries were prepared by immunoSEQ multiplex PCR; TCRdb keeps only in-frame clonotypes and omits some of them. The sample yields tens of thousands of clones, 75% to 80% seen once. The sequencing sample was made of peripheral blood. The receptors here all came from a man in his 70s with COVID-19, enrolled during active disease.

This rearrangement joins TRBV6-2 or TRBV6-3 to TRBJ2-7; no firm D call. This CDR3 is built from 12 residues. CDR1 and CDR2 (germline): MNHEY, SVGEGT. V lost 4 bases to trimming and J lost 2 bases, with 6 bases between them. The CDR3 spells CASSSLPYEQYF. The CDR3 DNA follows: TGTGCCAGCAGTTCCCTCCCCTACGAGCAGTACTTC.

The J gene is TRBJ1-2, the V gene TRBV11-2; TRBD1 matches 9 bases. Germline CDR1 SGHAT, CDR2 FQNNGV. Trimming at V came to 3 bases and at J to 7 bases, leaving 6 bases not matched to a gene. This CDR3 has 14 amino acids. CDR3 nucleotide sequence: TGTGCCAGCAGCTTTACCGGGACAGGGATTGGCTACACCTTC. It translates to CASSFTGTGIGYTF.

The gene calls are TRBV6-2 or TRBV6-3 and TRBJ1-5, with TRBD1 matching 9 bases. The ends lost 4 bases at V and 6 bases at J; junction bases unmatched: 4. Germline V gives CDR1 MNHEY, CDR2 SVGEGT. The CDR3 runs to 14 residues. The CDR3 coding sequence is TGTGCCAGCAGTTCTACAGGGGGCAGTCAGCCCCAGCATTTT. This sequence encodes CASSSTGGSQPQHF.

The chain combines TRBV2 with TRBJ1-2, with D uncertain. This CDR3 has 13 residues. Looked up from germline, CDR1 is SNHLY and CDR2 is FYNNEI. Trimming left V 3 bases short and J 5 bases short, with 10 bases between. CDR3 sequence reads: CASSEFQTYGYTF. The CDR3 DNA reads TGTGCCAGCAGTGAGTTCCAGACTTATGGCTACACCTTC.

The chain carries TRBV6-2 or TRBV6-3 and TRBJ2-7; TRBD2 agrees at 10 bases. This CDR3 is built from 15 residues. V shed 1 base, J shed 6 bases, and the junction held 6 bases outside the gene matches. The germline V gene has CDR1 MNHEY and CDR2 SVGEGT. CDR3 nucleotides: TGTGCCAGCAGTTACTATCTGAGCGGGAGGGGCGAGCAGTACTTC. Protein product: CASSYYLSGRGEQYF.

This clone was detected a few times. V usage is TRBV18 and J usage is TRBJ1-1; weak D call: TRBD1 (5 bases). Germline V lookup: CDR1 KGHSH, CDR2 LQKENI. There are 15 residues in the CDR3. Trimming left V 2 bases short and J 0 bases short, with 10 bases between. The CDR3 sequence is CASSPLAGMNTEAFF. The CDR3 bases are TGTGCCAGCTCACCATTAGCAGGGATGAACACTGAAGCTTTCTTT.

V gene TRBV11-2 combines with J gene TRBJ2-7; 13 nucleotides line up with TRBD2. V was pared by 3 bases and J by 1 base, with 9 bases of the junction left unmatched. Germline V gives CDR1 SGHAT, CDR2 FQNNGV. This CDR3 comprises 18 residues. CDR3 residues: CASSFPGLAGSSSYEQYF. The CDR3 DNA reads TGTGCCAGCAGCTTTCCGGGACTAGCGGGATCAAGTTCCTACGAGCAGTACTTC.

The chain has TRBV28 and TRBJ2-7, with 10 bases identical to TRBD2. The V and J ends lost 6 bases and 0 bases, in that order; junction bases with no gene match: 14. This CDR3 has 18 amino acids. Germline values: CDR1 MDHEN, CDR2 SYDVKM. The CDR3 nucleotides read TGTGCCAGCAGCCCGGGACTAGCGAAAACCTATAGCTCCTACGAGCAGTACTTC. This encodes CASSPGLAKTYSSYEQYF. The variable domain in full, with the rest retrieved from reference TRBV28 and TRBJ2-7, is DVKVTQSSRYLVKRTGEKVFLECVQDMDHENMFWYRQDPGLGLRLIYFSYDVKMKEKGDIPEGYSVSREKKERFSLILESASTNQTSMYLCASSPGLAKTYSSYEQYFGPGTRLTVT.

The gene calls are TRBV28 and TRBJ2-4, with 8 bases matching TRBD2. J gave up 6 bases and V 0 bases, and 13 bases lay outside the gene matches. The CDR3 totals 18 residues. Looked up from germline, CDR1 is MDHEN and CDR2 is SYDVKM. CDR3 amino acids: CASSLWTLREGGRNIQYF. The CDR3 coding sequence is TGTGCCAGCAGTTTATGGACCCTCCGGGAGGGGGGGCGAAACATTCAGTACTTC.

V and J are TRBV6-2 or TRBV6-3 and TRBJ1-6; the D is unclear. CDR3 length: 12 residues. Germline assignment: CDR1 MNHEY and CDR2 SVGEGT. Trimming cost V 0 bases and J 10 bases, with 4 bases left between them. In DNA, the CDR3 is TGTGCCAGCAGTTACTCGAGATCACCCCTCCACTTT. Encoded protein: CASSYSRSPLHF.

V is TRBV28 and J is TRBJ1-5, with D possibly matching TRBD1 (5 bases). This CDR3 has 18 amino acids. Germline CDR1 MDHEN, CDR2 SYDVKM. The germline V and J ends were trimmed by 5 bases and 5 bases, with 25 bases remaining between them. The CDR3 DNA reads TGTGCCAGCAGTCTTTTTGGGAAGGGGATAGTAGGGGATCAGCCCCAGCATTTT. As protein: CASSLFGKGIVGDQPQHF.

The chain joins TRBV18 to TRBJ2-7, with no clear D. Trimming cost V 4 bases and J 2 bases, with 9 bases left between them. Germline CDR1 and CDR2: KGHSH and LQKENI. The CDR3 has 13 amino acids. In DNA, the CDR3 is TGTGCCAGCTCACTGTCAAGCCCCTACGAGCAGTACTTC. Its protein product is CASSLSSPYEQYF.

This rearrangement joins TRBV27 to TRBJ1-5; unclear D gene. Germline V gives CDR1 MNHEY, CDR2 SMNVEV (reference sequence). V gave up 1 base and J gave up 5 bases, with 18 bases separating them. There are 17 residues in the CDR3. CDR3 DNA sequence: TGTGCCAGCAGTTTATTGGGGAAAGCGGTTTTTCATCAGCCCCAGCATTTT. This sequence encodes CASSLLGKAVFHQPQHF.

This chain uses TRBV15 with TRBJ1-5; a weak D match, TRBD1 (5 bases). CDR3 size: 12 residues. Germline CDR1 is LNHNV and CDR2 is YYDKDF (reference sequence). Deletions cut 1 base from V and 11 bases from J, with 9 bases between. This chain's CDR3 is CATSRVDRAQHF. The CDR3 coding sequence is TGTGCCACCAGCAGAGTCGACAGAGCCCAGCATTTT.

The J gene is TRBJ1-3, the V gene TRBV5-1; 8 bases map to TRBD1. Trimming removed 3 bases from V and 0 bases from J; junction bases left unmatched: 8. Germline V gene lookup returns CDR1 SGHRS and CDR2 YFSETQ. The CDR3 runs to 17 residues. CDR3 residues: CASSSTTGDHSGNTIYF. CDR3 sequence (DNA): TGCGCCAGCAGCTCTACGACAGGGGACCACTCTGGAAACACCATATATTTT.

This chain connects TRBV28 to TRBJ2-7, with D tentatively TRBD1 (7 bases). CDR3 length: 16 amino acids. Germline V gene sequence: CDR1 MDHEN, CDR2 SYDVKM. Trimming pared 0 bases from V and 4 bases from J, leaving 16 bases between. CDR3 DNA sequence: TGTGCCAGCAGTTTATGGTCCAGGGGGGTACCGTACGAGCAGTACTTC. Its protein product is CASSLWSRGVPYEQYF.

The chain combines TRBV28 with TRBJ2-1, with 9 bases aligning to TRBD2. The V and J ends lost 7 bases and 3 bases, in that order; junction bases with no gene match: 7. Germline-derived CDR1 and CDR2 are MDHEN and SYDVKM. This CDR3 region has 15 residues. For the CDR3, the DNA is TGTGCCAGCACACCGCTAGCGGGAATCTACAATGAGCAGTTCTTC. Translating it yields CASTPLAGIYNEQFF.

Written as DNA, the CDR3 is TGTGCCAGCAGCCAGGGACTAGTGGGCGAGCAGTACTTC. This translates into CASSQGLVGEQYF. The chain is built from TRBV14 and TRBJ2-7; the match to TRBD2 covers 8 bases. The germline V gene has CDR1 SGHDN and CDR2 FVKESK. The J segment lost 6 bases and the V segment lost 3 bases, leaving 4 bases of the junction unmatched. The CDR3 length is 13 residues.

The J gene is TRBJ2-4, the V gene TRBV21-1; the table's TRBD2 call for D was not verified on the DNA. TRBV21-1 is tagged as a pseudogene. The CDR3 loop spans 14 amino acids. Written as DNA, the CDR3 is TGTGCCAGCAACACCCGGGACTACAAAAACATTCAGTACTTC. Translating it yields CASNTRDYKNIQYF.

This chain uses TRBV6-1 with TRBJ1-1; D possibly corresponds to TRBD1 (5 bases). CDR1 is MNHNS and CDR2 is SASEGT in the germline V gene. The CDR3 sequence is 15 residues long. Between the trimmed V and J ends, which lost 0 bases and 0 bases, there was a span of 8 bases. CDR3 protein: CASSEAGEVNTEAFF. CDR3 DNA sequence: TGTGCCAGCAGTGAAGCGGGGGAGGTGAACACTGAAGCTTTCTTT.